This TCR beta chain was sequenced in a study of T-cell reconstitution after alpha-beta-depleted transplantation in children. The TCRbeta library incorporated unique molecular identifiers. One entry per CDR3 protein, called by TCRdb with MiXCR from the PCR reads. The sample lists about 370,000 distinct CDR3 sequences; about a fifth were seen once. This clonotype was observed a few times. Germline CDR1 SGHRS, CDR2 YFSETQ. The CDR3 runs to 14 residues. The V gene lost 0 bases and the J gene lost 11 bases, with 12 bases spanning the gap. The rearrangement uses TRBV5-1 and TRBJ1-6, with a tentative D call TRBD1 (5 bases). The source is a human donor who donated a stem cell graft to a child with acute myeloid leukemia. The input for sequencing was PBMCs from the stem cell graft donor, taken from the stem cell graft. CDR3 sequence: CASSLEYRQAPLHF. Here the CDR3 DNA reads TGCGCCAGCAGCTTGGAGTACAGGCAGGCACCCCTCCACTTT.